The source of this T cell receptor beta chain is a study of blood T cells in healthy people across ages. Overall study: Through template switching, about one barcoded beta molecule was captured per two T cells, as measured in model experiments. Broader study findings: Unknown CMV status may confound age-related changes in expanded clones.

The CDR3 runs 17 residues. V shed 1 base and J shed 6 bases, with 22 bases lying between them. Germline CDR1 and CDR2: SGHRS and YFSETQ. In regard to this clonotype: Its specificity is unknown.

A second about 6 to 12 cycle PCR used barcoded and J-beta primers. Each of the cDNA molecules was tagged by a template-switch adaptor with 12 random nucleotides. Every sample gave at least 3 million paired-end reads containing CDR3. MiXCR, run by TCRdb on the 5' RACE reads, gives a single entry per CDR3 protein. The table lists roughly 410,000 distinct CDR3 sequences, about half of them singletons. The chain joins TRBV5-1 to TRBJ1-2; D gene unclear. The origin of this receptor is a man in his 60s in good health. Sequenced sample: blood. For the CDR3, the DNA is TGCGCCAGCAGCTTGATGCTCCACCCCCGGGATGGCGATGGCTACACCTTC. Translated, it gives CASSLMLHPRDGDGYTF.